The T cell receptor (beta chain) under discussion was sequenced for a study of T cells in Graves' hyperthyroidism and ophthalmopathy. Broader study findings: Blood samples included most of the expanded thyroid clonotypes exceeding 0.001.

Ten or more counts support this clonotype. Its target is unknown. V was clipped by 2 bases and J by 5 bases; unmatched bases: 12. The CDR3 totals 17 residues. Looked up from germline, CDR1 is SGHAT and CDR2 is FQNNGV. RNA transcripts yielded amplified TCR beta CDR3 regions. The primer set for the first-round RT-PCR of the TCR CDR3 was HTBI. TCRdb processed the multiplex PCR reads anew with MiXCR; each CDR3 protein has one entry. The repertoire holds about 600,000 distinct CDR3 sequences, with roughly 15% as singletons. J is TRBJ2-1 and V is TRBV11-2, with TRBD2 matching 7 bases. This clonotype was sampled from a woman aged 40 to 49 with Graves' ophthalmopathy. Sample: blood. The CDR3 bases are TGTGCCAGCAGCTTATGGGCCAGGGACTACCGTAACAATGAGCAGTTCTTC. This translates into CASSLWARDYRNNEQFF.